One T cell receptor (beta chain) is described in this entry. V was shortened by 3 bases and J by 4 bases, with 12 bases between the two germline ends. Germline V gene sequence: CDR1 SGHNT, CDR2 YYREEE (reference sequence). The CDR3 totals 14 residues. The data originate from a study of technical replicates of blood from four donors. The assay was immunoSEQ multiplex PCR, and TCRdb's table has in-frame clones only and misses some. Seen here are about 82,000 clones, over 90% observed once, and the top ten hold more than 0.35%. The specimen was T cells isolated from PBMCs. This sequence joins TRBV5-4 and TRBJ2-3; TRBD2 might be the D (6 bases). This TCR was sampled from a human donor in good health. CDR3 sequence: CASSSSGVPDTQYF. The CDR3 coding sequence is TGTGCCAGCAGCTCCTCGGGGGTTCCAGATACGCAGTATTTT.